This paragraph covers one T cell receptor beta chain sequence. These data belong to a study of T cells of healthy individuals. One entry per CDR3 protein results from TCRdb running MiXCR on the 5' RACE reads. This table has tens of thousands of distinct CDR3 sequences, around 15% appearing once. The CDR3 extends over 15 amino acids. Germline values: CDR1 LGHDT, CDR2 YNNKEL (reference sequence). V shed 5 bases and J 2 bases; nucleotides not matched to a gene: 3. The chain couples TRBV3-1 to TRBJ2-1; 10 nucleotides match TRBD2. The sequence was collected from a human donor in good health. The CDR3 loop is CASSTLAGAYNEQFF. CDR3 nucleotide sequence: TGTGCCAGCAGCACGCTAGCGGGGGCCTACAATGAGCAGTTCTTC.